The 11 T cell receptor beta chains listed next were all sequenced from one sample in a study of shared clonotypes between healthy human individuals. Clones were sequenced by immunoSEQ multiplex PCR, and TCRdb holds only the in-frame ones, with some missing. Of about 1.1 million clones listed, around three quarters were seen once; the top ten hold roughly 0.82%. Sequencing was done on a sample of memory CD4+ T cells from PBMCs. The subset denotes: CD45RA-negative fraction. The receptors come from a man aged 18 to 29 in good health. Some clones in this sample may be carry-over from other donors' samples.

This clone was picked up one time. The rearrangement joins TRBV4-3 to TRBJ1-3; D gene uncertain. Trimming stripped 3 bases from V and 4 bases from J, with 13 bases between. Looked up from germline, CDR1 is LGHNA and CDR2 is YSLEER. The CDR3 runs to 15 residues. The CDR3 is CASSHGLETGNTIYF. The CDR3 nucleotides are TGCGCCAGCAGCCACGGACTCGAGACCGGAAACACCATATATTTT.

The gene calls are TRBV7-2 and TRBJ1-4; 9 nucleotides agree with TRBD1. The CDR3 runs 15 residues. With V trimmed by 4 bases and J by 13 bases, 13 bases remained unmatched. Germline CDR1 is SGHTA and CDR2 is FQGNSA. DNA of the CDR3: TGTGCCAGCAGCTCGCCCTACGGGACAGGGATGAGACTGTTTTTT. Protein product: CASSSPYGTGMRLFF.

The chain couples TRBV28 to TRBJ2-1, with D hard to call. This CDR3 is built from 12 residues. Germline V gene sequence: CDR1 MDHEN, CDR2 SYDVKM. Trimming took off 2 bases at V and 9 bases at J, with 8 bases between the two ends. CDR3 sequence: CASSLRRPEQFF. The CDR3 DNA sequence: TGTGCCAGCAGTTTACGTAGGCCTGAGCAGTTCTTC.

The chain employs TRBV7-9 and TRBJ2-3; 9 nucleotides agree with TRBD2. V lost 5 bases and J lost 3; bases outside the gene matches: 9. This CDR3 contains 16 residues. Germline CDR1 SEHNR, CDR2 FQNEAQ (reference sequence). The CDR3 nucleotides read TGTGCCAGCAGCCCCCGGGGGAGCGGGAGGACAGATACGCAGTATTTT. This encodes CASSPRGSGRTDTQYF.

This chain uses TRBV27 with TRBJ1-5, with 7 positions matching TRBD1. V trimming: 5 bases; J trimming: 5 bases; junction bases outside the gene matches: 6. Per germline, CDR1 MNHEY and CDR2 SMNVEV (reference sequence). The CDR3 totals 14 residues. CDR3 region: CASSTTGLHQPQHF. The DNA for the CDR3 is TGTGCCAGCAGTACGACAGGGCTACATCAGCCCCAGCATTTT.

The rearrangement joins TRBV18 to TRBJ1-4, with a possible D match to TRBD1 (5 bases). The CDR3 totals 15 residues. Looked up from germline, CDR1 is KGHSH and CDR2 is LQKENI. V dropped 2 bases and J dropped 8 bases, with 15 bases sitting between them. The CDR3 is CASSPMGGKEEKLFF. For the CDR3, the DNA is TGTGCCAGCTCACCAATGGGGGGGAAAGAAGAAAAACTGTTTTTT. The entire variable domain, with the rest obtained from reference TRBV18 and TRBJ1-4, is as follows: NAGVMQNPRHLVRRRGQEARLRCSPMKGHSHVYWYRQLPEEGLKFMVYLQKENIIDESGMPKERFSAEFPKEGPSILRIQQVVRGDSAAYFCASSPMGGKEEKLFFGSGTQLSVL.

The chain carries TRBV27 and TRBJ1-2; 12 positions agree with TRBD1. The junction had 5 bases not matched to a gene; V was cut back by 8 bases and J by 4 bases. Germline loops: CDR1 MNHEY, CDR2 SMNVEV (reference sequence). The CDR3 sequence is 14 residues long. The CDR3 DNA reads TGTGCCAGCGGGGGACAGGGGGCGACCTATGGCTACACCTTC. Translating it yields CASGGQGATYGYTF.

The genes are TRBV5-1 and TRBJ2-3; perhaps TRBD1 as D (6 bases). V lost 4 bases to trimming and J lost 4 bases, with 10 bases between them. The length of the CDR3 is 13 residues. Per the germline V gene, CDR1 is SGHRS and CDR2 is YFSETQ. The chain's CDR3 is CASSQQGPDTQYF. The DNA of the CDR3 is TGCGCCAGCAGCCAACAGGGCCCAGATACGCAGTATTTT.

V is TRBV7-2 and J is TRBJ1-2; 9 bases are a match to TRBD1. The CDR3 has 17 amino acids. Germline trimming cut 1 base from V and 4 bases from J; bases unmatched to any gene: 10. The V gene's germline CDR1 is SGHTA and CDR2 FQGNSA. This CDR3 is CASSLGPGQGQFYGYTF. CDR3 bases: TGTGCCAGCAGCTTAGGCCCGGGACAGGGCCAGTTCTATGGCTACACCTTC.

This clone has only one observation. One end of the junction is discordant with germline, which a read error may explain. The J gene is TRBJ1-2, the V gene TRBV10-2; no clear D gene. Germline V gene sequence: CDR1 WSHSY, CDR2 SAAADI. The CDR3 extends over 14 amino acids. This CDR3 is CAGSAQITNYGYTF. CDR3 DNA: TGCGCCGGCAGTGCCCAAATCACTAACTATGGCTACACCTTC.

The chain recombines TRBV7-8 with TRBJ2-2; D remains unclear. Germline V gives CDR1 SGHVS, CDR2 FQNEAQ. The V gene lost 4 bases and the J gene lost 5 bases, with 17 bases spanning the gap. The CDR3 runs 16 residues. The CDR3, as DNA: TGTGCCAGCAGCTCCAGCTTACGTTCCGGGACCGGGGAGCTGTTTTTT. Protein: CASSSSLRSGTGELFF. The whole variable domain, filled in from reference TRBV7-8 and TRBJ2-2, reads GAGVSQSPRYKVAKRGQDVALRCDPISGHVSLFWYQQALGQGPEFLTYFQNEAQLDKSGLPSDRFFAERPEGSVSTLKIQRTQQEDSAVYLCASSSSLRSGTGELFFGEGSRLTVL.